This TCR beta chain comes out of a study of CD8 T cells in Susac syndrome. Whole-study context: Active disease was present in about six of the sequenced Susac syndrome patients, and remission in fewer than ten. Notes on the study in general: CD4+ repertoires of Susac syndrome patients lacked detectable clonal expansion.

The CDR3 consists of 13 residues. Germline V CDR1 and CDR2: SGHDN, FVKESK. The germline V and J ends were trimmed by 3 bases and 5 bases, with 10 bases remaining between them. Random-hexamer reverse transcription was applied to 0.5 to 1 ug RNA. It was immunoSEQ multiplex PCR that amplified TCR beta CDR3 across 54 Vbeta and 13 Jbeta. TCRdb fed the immunoSEQ multiplex PCR reads into MiXCR, producing one record per CDR3 protein. Of approximately 150,000 distinct CDR3 sequences detected, roughly 95% appear once; the ten largest clones hold roughly 0.08%. To note about this clonotype: Its antigen is unknown.

Under recently defined diagnostic criteria, the patients with Susac syndrome qualified as having definite or probable disease. This clonotype originated in a human donor with Susac syndrome. The chain has TRBV14 and TRBJ2-5; D is ambiguous. What was sequenced was CD4+ T cells from PBMCs. The CDR3, as DNA: TGTGCCAGCAGCCATTTCGGAAGGGAGACCCAGTACTTC. Its protein is CASSHFGRETQYF.